This T cell receptor beta chain was profiled in a study of T cell repertoires in cytomegalovirus infection. TCRdb processed the reads anew with MiXCR; each CDR3 protein has one entry. The sample records hundreds of thousands of distinct CDR3 sequences, 17% being singletons. Study-level findings and limits: HLA-C-restricted CMV-specific TCR beta clonotypes were dominant in the ex vivo response.

This clonotype was seen many times. The antigen is undetermined. The CDR3 has 17 amino acids. The germline V and J ends were trimmed by 1 base and 0 bases, with 15 bases remaining between them. Per the germline V gene, CDR1 is SEHNR and CDR2 is FQNEAQ (reference sequence). The V gene is TRBV7-9, the J gene TRBJ1-1; D unclear. The sequenced sample was PBMCs. The TCR comes from a human donor in good health (CMV status not recorded). Some clones in this sample may be carry-over from other donors' samples. The DNA for the CDR3 is TGTGCCAGCAGCTTAGGTTCGGGCGGACTATTGAACACTGAAGCTTTCTTT. It is translated as CASSLGSGGLLNTEAFF.